Sequencing of this T cell receptor beta chain was carried out in a study of shared clonotypes between healthy human individuals. Study-level results: Clonotype sharing among donors was expected to depend on sequencing depth.

The protocol was immunoSEQ multiplex PCR, while the TCRdb copy is restricted to in-frame clones and leaves out a portion. This sample has 500,000 to 700,000 clones, with 85% to 95% found just once. Remarks on this clone: The antigen is unknown.

V dropped 2 bases and J dropped 5 bases, with 12 bases sitting between them. The CDR3 spans 14 residues. Germline assignment: CDR1 MDHEN and CDR2 SYDVKM. The naive CD8 population came from CD45RO-negative cells selected for CCR7, without terminally differentiated effector memory CD45RA+ cells. Only Caucasian adults living in Nashville, Tennessee served as donors. Sequenced: naive CD8+ T cells sorted from blood. The sequence came from a woman younger than 45 in good health. The gene calls are TRBV28 and TRBJ2-5; D is unresolved. The CDR3 DNA reads TGTGCCAGCAGTTTAAATCTGGGGAAGGAGACCCAGTACTTC. Residues: CASSLNLGKETQYF.